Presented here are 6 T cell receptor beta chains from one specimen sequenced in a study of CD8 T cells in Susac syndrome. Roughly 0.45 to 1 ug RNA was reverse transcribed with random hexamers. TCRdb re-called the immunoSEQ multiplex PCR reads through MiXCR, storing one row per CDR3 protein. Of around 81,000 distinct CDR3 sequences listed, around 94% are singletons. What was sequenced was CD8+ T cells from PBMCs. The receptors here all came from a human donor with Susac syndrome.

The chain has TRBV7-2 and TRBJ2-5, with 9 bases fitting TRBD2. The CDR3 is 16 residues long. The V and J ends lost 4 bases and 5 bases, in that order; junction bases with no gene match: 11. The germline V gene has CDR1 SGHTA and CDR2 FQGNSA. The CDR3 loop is CASSSLSGRDTETQYF. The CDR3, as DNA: TGTGCCAGCAGCTCCCTTAGCGGGAGAGATACCGAGACCCAGTACTTC.

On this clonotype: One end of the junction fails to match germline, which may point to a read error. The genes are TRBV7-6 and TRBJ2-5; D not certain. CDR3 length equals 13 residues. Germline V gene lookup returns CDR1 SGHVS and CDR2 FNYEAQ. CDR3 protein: CASSLAVVETQYF. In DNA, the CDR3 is TGTGCTAGCAGCTTGGCAGTGGTCGAGACCCAGTACTTC.

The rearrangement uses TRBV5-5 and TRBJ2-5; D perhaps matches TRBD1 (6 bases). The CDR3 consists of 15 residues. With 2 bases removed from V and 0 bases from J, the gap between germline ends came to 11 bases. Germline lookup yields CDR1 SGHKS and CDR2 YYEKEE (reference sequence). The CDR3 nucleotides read TGTGCCAGCAGCTTCGGACAGCGATACCAAGAGACCCAGTACTTC. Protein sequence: CASSFGQRYQETQYF.

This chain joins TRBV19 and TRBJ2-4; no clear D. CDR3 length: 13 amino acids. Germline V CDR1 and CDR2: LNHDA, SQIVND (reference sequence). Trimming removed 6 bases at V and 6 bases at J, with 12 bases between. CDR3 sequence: CASSHNLPNIQYF. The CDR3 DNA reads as TGTGCCAGTAGCCACAACCTTCCAAACATTCAGTACTTC.

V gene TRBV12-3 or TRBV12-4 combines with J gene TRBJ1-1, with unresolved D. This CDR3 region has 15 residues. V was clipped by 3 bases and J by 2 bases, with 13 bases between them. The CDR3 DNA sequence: TGTGCCAGCAGTTTTACAGCGCTTATTAACACTGAAGCTTTCTTT. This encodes CASSFTALINTEAFF.

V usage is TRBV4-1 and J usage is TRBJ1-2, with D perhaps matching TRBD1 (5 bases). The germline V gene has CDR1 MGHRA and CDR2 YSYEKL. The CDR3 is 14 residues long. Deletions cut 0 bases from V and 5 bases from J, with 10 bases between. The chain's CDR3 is CASSQDVGGYGYTF. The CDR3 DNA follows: TGCGCCAGCAGCCAAGATGTCGGGGGGTATGGCTACACCTTC.